The 30 T cell receptor beta chains below were found in one sample sequenced in a study of T cell responses to AZD1222 COVID-19 vaccine (dated by TCRdb to the early 2020s). Per the publication, the time point label means: baseline before first vaccination. Library preparation was by the immunoSEQ multiplex PCR assay. What TCRdb holds here is the immuneACCESS table cut down to in-frame rearrangements. Part of the clones is not present; checked against another copy, under half of the missing clones reflect an unresolved V gene, and the others are unexplained. This sample lists 95,000 to 100,000 clones; about 86% were detected once. In total, the top ten clones hold 1.2% to 1.5% of the sample. The sample was peripheral blood, taken on day 0 of AZD1222 vaccination. The receptor set was obtained from an adult in good health.

The chain employs TRBV6-2 or TRBV6-3 and TRBJ2-4; D perhaps matches TRBD2 (6 bases). The length of the CDR3 is 15 residues. The germline CDR1 and CDR2 sequences are MNHEY and SVGEGT. V gave up 2 bases and J gave up 0 bases, with 8 bases separating them. CDR3 DNA: TGTGCCAGCAGTTACCAGGGACTAGCCAAAAACATTCAGTACTTC. It encodes CASSYQGLAKNIQYF.

The genes are TRBV30 and TRBJ2-3; 10 nucleotides line up with TRBD2. With V trimmed by 0 bases and J by 6 bases, 9 bases remained unmatched. In germline, CDR1 is GTSNPN, CDR2 SVGIG (reference sequence). This CDR3 contains 16 residues. CDR3 coding DNA: TGTGCCTGGAGTGTTGGGGCTAGCGGGAGATGGGATACGCAGTATTTT. Its translation is CAWSVGASGRWDTQYF.

The V gene is TRBV5-1, the J gene TRBJ1-4; maybe TRBD1 (6 bases). Trimming left V 4 bases short and J 2 bases short, with 9 bases between. Germline lookup yields CDR1 SGHRS and CDR2 YFSETQ. This CDR3 contains 14 residues. Here the CDR3 DNA reads TGCGCCAGCAGCCAGGGGTGGACTAATGAAAAACTGTTTTTT. The encoded protein is CASSQGWTNEKLFF.

The chain joins TRBV28 to TRBJ1-1, with 11 nucleotides matching TRBD1. The V gene end was trimmed by 9 bases and the J gene end by 0 bases; junction bases not matched to a gene: 18. In germline, CDR1 is MDHEN, CDR2 SYDVKM. This CDR3 contains 19 residues. The CDR3 DNA is TGTGCCAGTCCCGGACAGGGGGCAATTGGAGAATCCATGAACACTGAAGCTTTCTTT. Residues: CASPGQGAIGESMNTEAFF.

The chain employs TRBV24-1 and TRBJ2-2, with D possibly matching TRBD2 (6 bases). The CDR3 contains 16 residues. Trimming cost V 3 bases and J 5 bases, with 15 bases left between them. CDR1 and CDR2 from the germline V gene are KGHDR and SFDVKD. The CDR3 here is CATSDRDGSGTGELFF. The CDR3 nucleotides are TGTGCCACCAGTGATCGCGACGGGAGCGGTACCGGGGAGCTGTTTTTT.

V usage is TRBV28 and J usage is TRBJ1-5, with TRBD1 as a possible D gene (5 bases). This CDR3 contains 14 residues. V was shortened by 1 base and J by 7 bases, with 11 bases between the two germline ends. The germline V gene has CDR1 MDHEN and CDR2 SYDVKM. DNA of the CDR3: TGTGCCAGCAGTTTATCCGGCAGGGTCCAGCCCCAGCATTTT. Amino acid sequence: CASSLSGRVQPQHF.

This chain joins TRBV15 and TRBJ2-5; 7 bases are a match to TRBD1. The CDR3 is 15 residues long. V shed 1 base, J shed 11 bases, and the junction held 13 bases outside the gene matches. Germline CDR1 reads LNHNV; CDR2 reads YYDKDF (reference sequence). The CDR3 DNA sequence: TGTGCCACCAGCAGAGTTGGAACAGGGGCAGGTCTACAGTACTTC. Translating gives CATSRVGTGAGLQYF.

The chain uses TRBV12-3 or TRBV12-4 and TRBJ1-1; TRBD1 might be the D (5 bases). This CDR3 region has 13 residues. V lost 5 bases and J 7 bases, leaving 14 bases between the germline ends. CDR3 bases: TGTGCCAGCAGTACCGGGGCAACAGGTGAAGCTTTCTTT. Translating it yields CASSTGATGEAFF.

The gene calls are TRBV19 and TRBJ2-3; D remains ambiguous. The CDR3 is 14 residues long. Germline CDR1 and CDR2: LNHDA and SQIVND (reference sequence). The V gene lost 3 bases and the J gene lost 0 bases, with 7 bases spanning the gap. The CDR3 DNA reads as TGTGCCAGTAGTATTTCCGGGAGCACAGATACGCAGTATTTT. Its protein is CASSISGSTDTQYF.

The V gene is TRBV7-2, the J gene TRBJ2-7; 12 positions agree with TRBD2. Germline CDR1 is SGHTA and CDR2 is FQGNSA. Losses at the gene ends were 5 bases for V and 4 bases for J; bases not matched to a gene: 6. The CDR3 has 15 amino acids. The CDR3 DNA is TGTGCCAGCAGCCCCCACCTAGCGGGAGGGTACGAGCAGTACTTC. Protein: CASSPHLAGGYEQYF. The full variable domain, its missing parts supplied by reference TRBV7-2 and TRBJ2-7, is GAGVSQSPSNKVTEKGKDVELRCDPISGHTALYWYRQSLGQGLEFLIYFQGNSAPDKSGLPSDRFSAERTGGSVSTLTIQRTQQEDSAVYLCASSPHLAGGYEQYFGPGTRLTVT.

The chain is built from TRBV19 and TRBJ2-7; 10 bases are shared with TRBD1. V gave up 6 bases and J gave up 6 bases; unmatched junction bases: 5. Per the germline V gene, CDR1 is LNHDA and CDR2 is SQIVND (reference sequence). The CDR3 spans 13 residues. The CDR3 coding sequence is TGTGCCAGTAGCTCGGGACAGGGGAGCGAGCAGTACTTC. Its protein is CASSSGQGSEQYF.

The V gene is TRBV28, the J gene TRBJ2-1; TRBD2 matches at 7 bases. Per germline, CDR1 MDHEN and CDR2 SYDVKM. J was trimmed by 8 bases and V by 5 bases; bases with no gene match: 15. The CDR3 is 16 residues long. In nucleotides, the CDR3 is TGTGCCAGCAGTCAAATAACCGGGAGGAGTACGGATGAGCAGTTCTTC. Its protein is CASSQITGRSTDEQFF. Based on the CDR3 plus reference TRBV28 and TRBJ2-1, the full variable domain is DVKVTQSSRYLVKRTGEKVFLECVQDMDHENMFWYRQDPGLGLRLIYFSYDVKMKEKGDIPEGYSVSREKKERFSLILESASTNQTSMYLCASSQITGRSTDEQFFGPGTRLTVL.

J is TRBJ1-5 and V is TRBV30; TRBD1 matches 8 bases. The length of the CDR3 is 15 residues. Germline lookup yields CDR1 GTSNPN and CDR2 SVGIG (reference sequence). Unmatched junction bases numbered 8, after V lost 2 bases and J lost 5 bases. The DNA for the CDR3 is TGTGCCTGGAGTCCCGGACAGGGTGGACATCAGCCCCAGCATTTT. Its translation: CAWSPGQGGHQPQHF.

The J gene is TRBJ2-7, the V gene TRBV11-2; weak D call: TRBD1 (7 bases). There are 15 residues in the CDR3. Germline CDR1 and CDR2: SGHAT and FQNNGV. V was pared by 0 bases and J by 5 bases, with 14 bases between. CDR3 DNA sequence: TGTGCCAGCAGCTTAGAGGGACTGACAGGGAACGAGCAGTACTTC. Residues: CASSLEGLTGNEQYF.

This clone has just one count. The J gene is TRBJ2-3, the V gene TRBV28, with D unclear. Germline V gene lookup returns CDR1 MDHEN and CDR2 SYDVKM. The CDR3 totals 16 residues. With 1 base removed from V and 1 base from J, the gap between germline ends came to 12 bases. CDR3 sequence reads: CASSLSPRQGTDTQYF. The CDR3 bases are TGTGCCAGCAGTTTATCCCCCCGTCAGGGCACAGATACGCAGTATTTT.

The rearrangement links TRBV4-2 to TRBJ2-7; 7 bases align to TRBD2. Germline values: CDR1 LGHNA, CDR2 YNFKEQ. The J segment lost 5 bases and the V segment lost 5 bases, leaving 12 bases of the junction unmatched. The CDR3 sequence is 15 residues long. For the CDR3, the DNA is TGTGCCAGCAGCGCACGAGCAAAGCGGGGAGACGAGCAGTACTTC. Amino acid sequence: CASSARAKRGDEQYF.

The CDR3 region is CASRLETGSSGYTF. DNA of the CDR3: TGTGCCAGCAGATTAGAGACAGGATCTTCGGGCTACACCTTC. The chain links TRBV6-5 to TRBJ1-2; D might be TRBD1 (6 bases). Trimming took 6 bases from V and 8 from J, leaving 19 bases between them. The CDR3 is made up of 14 amino acids. CDR1 is MNHEY, CDR2 SVGAGI, per germline.

The chain has TRBV10-3 and TRBJ1-3; D perhaps matches TRBD1 (6 bases). The CDR3 is 18 amino acids. In germline, CDR1 is ENHRY, CDR2 SYGVKD. V lost 0 bases and J lost 0, with 15 bases in between. CDR3 coding DNA: TGTGCCATCAGTGAGTCGAGCGGGACATGGGGCTCTGGAAACACCATATATTTT. Amino acids: CAISESSGTWGSGNTIYF.

The chain recombines TRBV5-1 with TRBJ1-4, with D uncertain. The germline V gene encodes CDR1 SGHRS and CDR2 YFSETQ. This CDR3 region has 14 residues. Trimming cost V 5 bases and J 7 bases, with 15 bases left between them. The CDR3 spells CASRQAGGGEKLFF. CDR3 DNA: TGCGCCAGCAGGCAAGCAGGTGGAGGTGAAAAACTGTTTTTT.

The chain has TRBV27 and TRBJ1-4; 9 bases are shared with TRBD1. The V and J ends lost 0 bases and 6 bases, in that order; junction bases with no gene match: 2. CDR3 length: 15 amino acids. CDR1 is MNHEY, CDR2 SMNVEV, per germline (reference sequence). CDR3 coding DNA: TGTGCCAGCAGTTTATCGACAGGGGGTTATGAAAAACTGTTTTTT. Its protein is CASSLSTGGYEKLFF.

This CDR3 reads CASSHGAAYGYTF. In DNA, the CDR3 is TGTGCCAGCAGCCACGGGGCCGCCTATGGCTACACCTTC. This chain uses TRBV14 with TRBJ1-2, with D perhaps matching TRBD1 (5 bases). CDR1 and CDR2 (germline): SGHDN, FVKESK. The ends were cut back, 3 bases at V and 4 bases at J, with 9 bases in the middle. CDR3 size: 13 residues.

This clone was seen only a few times. The rearrangement uses TRBV19 and TRBJ2-1, with 8 bases fitting TRBD1. The CDR3 covers 14 residues. The germline CDR1 and CDR2 sequences are LNHDA and SQIVND (reference sequence). J gave up 8 bases and V 5 bases, and 8 bases lay outside the gene matches. CDR3 sequence (DNA): TGTGCCAGTAGTCGGGGACAGGTAACCGATGAGCAGTTCTTC. This sequence encodes CASSRGQVTDEQFF.

The rearrangement uses TRBV6-2 or TRBV6-3 and TRBJ2-4; D remains unclear. The CDR3 runs to 12 residues. Germline loops: CDR1 MNHEY, CDR2 SVGEGT. V lost 4 bases, J lost 5 bases, and 6 bases lay in between. The DNA for the CDR3 is TGTGCCAGCAGTTTATATGAAAACATTCAGTACTTC. Translated: CASSLYENIQYF.

The rearrangement joins TRBV29-1 to TRBJ2-3; TRBD2 agrees at 12 bases. Trimming removed 7 bases from V and 2 bases from J; junction bases left unmatched: 7. The germline V gene encodes CDR1 SQVTM and CDR2 ANQGSEA. The CDR3 contains 15 residues. The CDR3 region has the DNA TGCAGCGCAACACTAGCGGGAGGTCTCACAGATACGCAGTATTTT. This encodes CSATLAGGLTDTQYF.

This chain joins TRBV4-1 and TRBJ2-7; D is ambiguous. The CDR3 is 15 residues long. Trimming cost V 2 bases and J 2 bases, with 13 bases left between them. Germline V gene data show CDR1 as MGHRA and CDR2 as YSYEKL. DNA for the CDR3: TGCGCCAGCAGCCAATGGGCTTTAGGTCCCTACGAGCAGTACTTC. This translates into CASSQWALGPYEQYF.

The chain links TRBV11-2 to TRBJ1-2; D unresolved. The V gene's germline CDR1 is SGHAT and CDR2 FQNNGV. The V end lost 3 bases, the J end lost 3 bases, and 8 bases lay between the germline ends. This CDR3 has 13 residues. The CDR3 sequence: CASSFVQDYGYTF. CDR3 coding DNA: TGTGCCAGCAGCTTCGTTCAAGACTATGGCTACACCTTC.

This chain uses TRBV28 with TRBJ1-2; weak D call: TRBD1 (6 bases). The CDR3 sequence is 13 residues long. The V gene lost 6 bases and the J gene lost 2 bases, with 10 bases spanning the gap. Germline V gene data show CDR1 as MDHEN and CDR2 as SYDVKM. The CDR3 here is CASSHDRNYGYTF. The CDR3 nucleotides read TGTGCCAGCAGCCATGACAGGAACTATGGCTACACCTTC.

This rearrangement joins TRBV5-6 to TRBJ1-2, with TRBD1 as a possible D gene (6 bases). V was pared by 2 bases and J by 3 bases, with 11 bases between. CDR3 length: 14 residues. Germline V gives CDR1 SGHDT, CDR2 YYEEEE. The CDR3 nucleotides read TGTGCCAGCAGCTTAGGGGGGGCTGACTATGGCTACACCTTC. It encodes CASSLGGADYGYTF.

The rearrangement joins TRBV6-1 to TRBJ2-7; tentatively, D is TRBD1 (6 bases). This CDR3 is 13 amino acids long. Trimming stripped 5 bases from V and 0 bases from J, with 8 bases between. Germline values: CDR1 MNHNS, CDR2 SASEGT. For the CDR3, the DNA is TGTGCCAGCAGTCCGGACAGCTCCTACGAGCAGTACTTC. Translation gives CASSPDSSYEQYF.

The chain carries TRBV28 and TRBJ1-2, with D possibly TRBD1 on 6 matching bases. V was pared by 4 bases and J by 4 bases, with 7 bases between. This CDR3 region has 12 residues. Germline assignment: CDR1 MDHEN and CDR2 SYDVKM. The CDR3 DNA sequence: TGTGCCAGCAGTTCGACAGGCTATGGCTACACCTTC. It yields the protein CASSSTGYGYTF.